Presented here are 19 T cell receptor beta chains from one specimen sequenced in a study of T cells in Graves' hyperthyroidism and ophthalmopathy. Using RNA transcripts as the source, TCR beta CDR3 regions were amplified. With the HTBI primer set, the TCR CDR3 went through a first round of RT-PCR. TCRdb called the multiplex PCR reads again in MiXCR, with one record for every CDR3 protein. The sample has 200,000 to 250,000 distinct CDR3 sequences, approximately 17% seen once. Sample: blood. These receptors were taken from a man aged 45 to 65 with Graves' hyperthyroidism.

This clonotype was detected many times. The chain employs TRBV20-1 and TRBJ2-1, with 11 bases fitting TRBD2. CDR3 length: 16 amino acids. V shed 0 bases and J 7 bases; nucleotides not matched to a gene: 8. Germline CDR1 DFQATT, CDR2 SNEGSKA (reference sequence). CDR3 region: CSARDRSGRAINEQFF. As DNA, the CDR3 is TGCAGTGCTAGAGATCGTAGCGGGAGGGCCATAAATGAGCAGTTCTTC.

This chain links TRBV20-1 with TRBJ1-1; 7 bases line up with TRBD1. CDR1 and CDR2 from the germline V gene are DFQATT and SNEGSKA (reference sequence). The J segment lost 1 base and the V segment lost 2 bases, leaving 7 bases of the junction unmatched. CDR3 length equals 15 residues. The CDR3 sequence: CSARLAGQRNTEAFF. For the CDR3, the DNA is TGCAGTGCTAGACTAGCGGGACAGAGGAACACTGAAGCTTTCTTT.

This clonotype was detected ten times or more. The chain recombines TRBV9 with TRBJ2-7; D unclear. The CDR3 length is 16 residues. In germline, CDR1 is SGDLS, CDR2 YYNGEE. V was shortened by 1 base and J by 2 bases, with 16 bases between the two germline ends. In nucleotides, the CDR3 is TGTGCCAGCAGCGTACGGTCCGAAGTACCACCCTACGAGCAGTACTTC. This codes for CASSVRSEVPPYEQYF.

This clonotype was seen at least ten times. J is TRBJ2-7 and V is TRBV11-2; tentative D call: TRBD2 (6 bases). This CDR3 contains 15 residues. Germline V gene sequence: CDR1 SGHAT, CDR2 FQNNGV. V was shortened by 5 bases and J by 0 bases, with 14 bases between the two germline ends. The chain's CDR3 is CASSIGFGSSYEQYF. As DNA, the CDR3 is TGTGCCAGCAGCATTGGGTTCGGGAGCTCCTACGAGCAGTACTTC.

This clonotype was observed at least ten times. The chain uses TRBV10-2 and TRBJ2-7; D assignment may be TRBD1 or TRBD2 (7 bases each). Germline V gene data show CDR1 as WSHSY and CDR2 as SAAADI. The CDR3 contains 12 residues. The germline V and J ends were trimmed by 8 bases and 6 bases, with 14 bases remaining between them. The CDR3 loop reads CASRGRGREQYF. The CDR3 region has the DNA TGCGCCAGCCGGGGGAGGGGGCGCGAGCAGTACTTC.

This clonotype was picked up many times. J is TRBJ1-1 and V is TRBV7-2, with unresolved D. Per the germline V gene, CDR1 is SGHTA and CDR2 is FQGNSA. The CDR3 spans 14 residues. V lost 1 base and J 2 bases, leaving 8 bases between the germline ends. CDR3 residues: CASSLDRQNTEAFF. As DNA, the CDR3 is TGTGCCAGCAGCTTAGACAGACAAAACACTGAAGCTTTCTTT.

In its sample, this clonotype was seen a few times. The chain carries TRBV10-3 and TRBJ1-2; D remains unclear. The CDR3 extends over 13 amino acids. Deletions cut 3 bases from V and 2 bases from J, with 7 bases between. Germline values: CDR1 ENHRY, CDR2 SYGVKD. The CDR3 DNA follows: TGTGCCATCAGTGAAGACAAAAACTATGGCTACACCTTC. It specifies CAISEDKNYGYTF.

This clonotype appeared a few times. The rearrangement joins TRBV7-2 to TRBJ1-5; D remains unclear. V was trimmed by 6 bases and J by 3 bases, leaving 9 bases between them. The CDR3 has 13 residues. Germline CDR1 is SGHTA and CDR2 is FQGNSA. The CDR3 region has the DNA TGTGCCAGCAGTTTGGACCACAATCAGCCCCAGCATTTT. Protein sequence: CASSLDHNQPQHF.

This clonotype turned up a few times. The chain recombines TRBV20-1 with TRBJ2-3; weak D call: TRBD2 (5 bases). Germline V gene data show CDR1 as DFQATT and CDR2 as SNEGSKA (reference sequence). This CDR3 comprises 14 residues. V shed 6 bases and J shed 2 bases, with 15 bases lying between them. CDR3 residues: CSARPAVFTDTQYF. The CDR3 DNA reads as TGCAGTGCCCGACCAGCGGTATTCACAGATACGCAGTATTTT.

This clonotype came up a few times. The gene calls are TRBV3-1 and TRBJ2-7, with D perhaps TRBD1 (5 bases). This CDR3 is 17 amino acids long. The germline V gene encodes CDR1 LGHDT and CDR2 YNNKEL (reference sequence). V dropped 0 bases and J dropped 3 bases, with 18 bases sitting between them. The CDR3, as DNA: TGTGCCAGCAGCCAAGATCCCCCAGGATTCCAGGGCTACGAGCAGTACTTC. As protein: CASSQDPPGFQGYEQYF.

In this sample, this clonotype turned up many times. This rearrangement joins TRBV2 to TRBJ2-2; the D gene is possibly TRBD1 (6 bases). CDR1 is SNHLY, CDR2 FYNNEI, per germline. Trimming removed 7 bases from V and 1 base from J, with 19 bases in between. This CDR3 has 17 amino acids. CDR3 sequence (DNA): TGTGCCAGCAATAAAATCCTGACAGGACTGAACACCGGGGAGCTGTTTTTT. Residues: CASNKILTGLNTGELFF.

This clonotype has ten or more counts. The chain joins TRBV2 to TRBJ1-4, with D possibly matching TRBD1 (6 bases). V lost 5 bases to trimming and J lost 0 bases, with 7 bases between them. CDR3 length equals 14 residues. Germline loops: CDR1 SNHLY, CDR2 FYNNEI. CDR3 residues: CASSRTATNEKLFF. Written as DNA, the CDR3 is TGTGCCAGCAGTCGGACAGCAACTAATGAAAAACTGTTTTTT.

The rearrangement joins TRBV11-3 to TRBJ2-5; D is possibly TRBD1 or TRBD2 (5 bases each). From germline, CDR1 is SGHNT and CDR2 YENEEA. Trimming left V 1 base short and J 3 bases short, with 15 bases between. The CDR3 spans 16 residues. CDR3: CASSLAAGSAEETQYF. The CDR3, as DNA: TGTGCCAGCAGCTTAGCGGCAGGGAGCGCCGAAGAGACCCAGTACTTC.

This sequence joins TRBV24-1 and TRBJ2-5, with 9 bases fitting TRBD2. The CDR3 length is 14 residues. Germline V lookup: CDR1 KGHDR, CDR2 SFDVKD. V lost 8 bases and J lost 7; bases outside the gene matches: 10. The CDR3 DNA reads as TGTGCCACCATGGATAGCGGGAGAGAGGGGACCCAGTACTTC. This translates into CATMDSGREGTQYF.

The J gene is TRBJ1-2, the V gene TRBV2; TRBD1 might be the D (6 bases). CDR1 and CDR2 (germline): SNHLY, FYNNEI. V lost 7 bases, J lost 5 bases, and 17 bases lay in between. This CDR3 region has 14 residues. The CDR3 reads CASNPLGAEYGYTF. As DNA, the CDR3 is TGTGCCAGCAACCCCTTGGGGGCAGAGTATGGCTACACCTTC.

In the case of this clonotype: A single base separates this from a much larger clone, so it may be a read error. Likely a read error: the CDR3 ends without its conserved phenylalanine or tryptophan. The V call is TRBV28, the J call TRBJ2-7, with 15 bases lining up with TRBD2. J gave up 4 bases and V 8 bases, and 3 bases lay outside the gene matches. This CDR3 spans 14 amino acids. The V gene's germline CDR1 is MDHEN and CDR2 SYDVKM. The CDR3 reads CASYGTSGRYEQYL. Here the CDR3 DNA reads TGTGCCAGCTACGGGACTAGCGGGAGGTACGAGCAGTACCTC.

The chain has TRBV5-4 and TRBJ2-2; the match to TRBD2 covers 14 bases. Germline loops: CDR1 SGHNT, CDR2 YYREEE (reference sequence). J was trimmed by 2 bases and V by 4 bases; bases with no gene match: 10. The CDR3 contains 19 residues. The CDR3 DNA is TGTGCCAGCAGCCTCCAACTGACTAGCGGGAGGGCCAACACCGGGGAGCTGTTTTTT. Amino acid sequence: CASSLQLTSGRANTGELFF.

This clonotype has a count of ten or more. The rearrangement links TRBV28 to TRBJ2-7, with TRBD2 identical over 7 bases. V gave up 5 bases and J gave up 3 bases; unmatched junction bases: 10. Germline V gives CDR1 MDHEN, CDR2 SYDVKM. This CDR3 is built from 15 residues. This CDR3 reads CASSTSRGGSYEQYF. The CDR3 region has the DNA TGTGCCAGCAGTACCTCCCGGGGCGGGAGCTACGAGCAGTACTTC.

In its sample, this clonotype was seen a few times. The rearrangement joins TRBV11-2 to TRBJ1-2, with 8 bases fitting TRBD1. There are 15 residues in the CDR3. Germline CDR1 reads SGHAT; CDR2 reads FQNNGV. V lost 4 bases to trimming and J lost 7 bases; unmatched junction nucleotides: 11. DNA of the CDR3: TGTGCCAGCAGCTCGCCCAGGACAGGGATGGGTGGCTACACCTTC. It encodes CASSSPRTGMGGYTF.